What follows are 28 T cell receptor beta chains derived from one specimen sequenced in a study of shared T cell receptors in the human thymus. TCRdb keeps only in-frame clones here, not all; method: immunoSEQ multiplex PCR. The table includes roughly 660,000 clones, around 89% detected once. The sample also formed part of further work on human thymus T cells.

Sequencing was carried out using thymocytes. The receptors were gathered from a boy under two years old with a congenital heart defect.

The J gene is TRBJ2-1, the V gene TRBV2; D remains ambiguous. The germline V and J ends were trimmed by 9 bases and 0 bases, with 12 bases remaining between them. CDR1 is SNHLY, CDR2 FYNNEI, per germline. The CDR3 sequence is 14 residues long. In DNA form, the CDR3 reads TGTGCCAGTAAACTTTCGAGCTCCTACAATGAGCAGTTCTTC. Translating gives CASKLSSSYNEQFF.

Regarding this clone: Germline and junction disagree at one end, which may indicate a read error. The gene calls are TRBV10-3 and TRBJ2-7; the match to TRBD2 covers 13 bases. This CDR3 spans 17 amino acids. Per the germline V gene, CDR1 is ENHRY and CDR2 is SYGVKD. CDR3 amino acids: CAISEIGLAGEGYEQHF. CDR3 coding DNA: TGTGCCATCAGTGAGATAGGACTAGCGGGAGAGGGCTACGAGCAGCACTTC.

The chain uses TRBV11-3 and TRBJ1-2; TRBD1 is a possible D gene (5 bases). Germline CDR1 reads SGHNT; CDR2 reads YENEEA. V was pared by 7 bases and J by 6 bases, with 24 bases between. CDR3 length: 16 residues. The DNA of the CDR3 is TGTGCCAGCACTGTCCGGGGGACCCCGGGGGGAGATGGCTACACCTTC. Its translation: CASTVRGTPGGDGYTF.

This clone occurred a few times. The chain carries TRBV27 and TRBJ1-5, with D possibly being TRBD1 (6 bases). The CDR3 covers 14 residues. The germline V and J ends were trimmed by 3 bases and 6 bases, with 12 bases remaining between them. Germline V gene sequence: CDR1 MNHEY, CDR2 SMNVEV (reference sequence). This CDR3 reads CASSFRGKSQPQHF. CDR3 nucleotides: TGTGCCAGCAGTTTCAGGGGAAAGAGTCAGCCCCAGCATTTT.

This clone was seen only once. The rearrangement links TRBV9 to TRBJ2-6; the D gene is possibly TRBD2 (5 bases). V lost 2 bases and J 1 base, leaving 7 bases between the germline ends. Germline V CDR1 and CDR2: SGDLS, YYNGEE. There are 15 residues in the CDR3. Here the CDR3 DNA reads TGTGCCAGCAGCGTCGAGGGTTCTGGGGCCAACGTCCTGACTTTC. This encodes CASSVEGSGANVLTF.

In its sample, this clone was seen once. This chain joins TRBV5-6 and TRBJ2-2; no reliable D call. This CDR3 spans 12 amino acids. V was clipped by 1 base and J by 7 bases, with 5 bases between them. Looked up from germline, CDR1 is SGHDT and CDR2 is YYEEEE. This chain's CDR3 is CASSLYNGELFF. The DNA of the CDR3 is TGTGCCAGCAGCTTGTACAACGGGGAGCTGTTTTTT.

The V call is TRBV7-8, the J call TRBJ1-3, with D possibly TRBD1 on 6 matching bases. The CDR3 loop spans 18 amino acids. V gave up 5 bases and J gave up 0 bases, with 20 bases separating them. Per germline, CDR1 SGHVS and CDR2 FQNEAQ. CDR3: CASSPPRGEGDSGNTIYF. The CDR3, as DNA: TGTGCCAGCAGCCCACCCCGGGGGGAGGGGGACTCTGGAAACACCATATATTTT.

This chain uses TRBV7-6 with TRBJ1-5, with D unclear. The CDR3 covers 20 residues. V lost 1 base and J lost 2, with 24 bases in between. Germline V CDR1 and CDR2: SGHVS, FNYEAQ. The CDR3 sequence is CASSLEAGSSRLLGNQPQHF. As DNA, the CDR3 is TGTGCCAGCAGCTTAGAAGCGGGGAGTAGTCGACTTTTGGGCAATCAGCCCCAGCATTTT.

The rearrangement joins TRBV6-4 to TRBJ2-1, with TRBD2 matching 7 bases. The CDR3 runs to 18 residues. J gave up 0 bases and V 3 bases, and 11 bases lay outside the gene matches. The V gene's germline CDR1 is MRHNA and CDR2 SNTAGT. CDR3 nucleotide sequence: TGTGCCAGCAGTGAAGGGACTACCCTGAGAAGCTCCTACAATGAGCAGTTCTTC. Protein sequence: CASSEGTTLRSSYNEQFF.

The chain has TRBV7-2 and TRBJ1-2, with a tentative D call TRBD1 (6 bases). Deletions cut 5 bases from V and 6 bases from J, with 22 bases between. Looked up from germline, CDR1 is SGHTA and CDR2 is FQGNSA. The CDR3 is 16 amino acids. The CDR3 is CASSPNRDTVRNGYTF. Written as DNA, the CDR3 is TGTGCCAGCAGCCCGAACCGGGACACGGTTCGTAATGGCTACACCTTC.

This sequence joins TRBV18 and TRBJ2-2; 7 bases map to TRBD1. Germline V gene sequence: CDR1 KGHSH, CDR2 LQKENI. Trimming removed 2 bases from V and 3 bases from J; junction bases left unmatched: 9. The CDR3 consists of 17 residues. The CDR3 DNA follows: TGTGCCAGCTCACCAAACAGGGGAACGAGGGACACCGGGGAGCTGTTTTTT. Translation gives CASSPNRGTRDTGELFF.

This clone is a singleton in its sample. V gene TRBV9 combines with J gene TRBJ2-3, with 8 positions matching TRBD2. Germline loops: CDR1 SGDLS, CDR2 YYNGEE. The CDR3 has 15 amino acids. V trimming: 5 bases; J trimming: 4 bases; junction bases outside the gene matches: 9. CDR3 nucleotides: TGTGCCAGCAGGAGAAAAGAGACTAGCGCAGATACGCAGTATTTT. Protein product: CASRRKETSADTQYF.

The rearrangement links TRBV25-1 to TRBJ2-2, with TRBD1 matching over 8 bases. The CDR3 totals 16 residues. In germline, CDR1 is MGHDK, CDR2 SYGVNS. The V and J ends lost 0 bases and 3 bases, in that order; junction bases with no gene match: 3. DNA for the CDR3: TGTGCCAGCAGTGAATACAAGACAGGGGACACCGGGGAGCTGTTTTTT. Amino acid sequence: CASSEYKTGDTGELFF.

CDR3 in amino acids: CASSTGASYEQYF. CDR3 DNA sequence: TGTGCCAGCAGCACAGGGGCCAGCTACGAGCAGTACTTC. J is TRBJ2-7 and V is TRBV13, with 7 bases aligning to TRBD1. Trimming cost V 5 bases and J 3 bases; bases outside gene matches: 4. Per the germline V gene, CDR1 is PRHDT and CDR2 is FYEKMQ (reference sequence). This CDR3 has 13 residues.

The chain couples TRBV9 to TRBJ2-1; 10 bases are a match to TRBD2. This CDR3 region has 18 residues. Trimming took 4 bases from V and 7 from J; bases not matched to a gene: 17. CDR1 and CDR2 (germline): SGDLS, YYNGEE. CDR3 protein: CASSPPEEELAGSNEQFF. The CDR3 bases are TGTGCCAGCAGCCCCCCGGAGGAGGAACTAGCGGGATCAAATGAGCAGTTCTTC.

This clone has just a few counts. This chain connects TRBV30 to TRBJ2-7; TRBD1 matches at 7 bases. With 0 bases clipped from V and 3 bases from J, the junction kept 5 bases outside the gene matches. The CDR3 length is 14 residues. Germline V lookup: CDR1 GTSNPN, CDR2 SVGIG (reference sequence). CDR3 protein: CAWSVIRDSYEQYF. In nucleotides, the CDR3 is TGTGCCTGGAGTGTTATTAGGGACAGCTACGAGCAGTACTTC.

This clone was counted a few times. This chain joins TRBV5-4 and TRBJ2-3; 9 nucleotides agree with TRBD2. The CDR3 has 16 amino acids. In germline, CDR1 is SGHNT, CDR2 YYREEE (reference sequence). With V trimmed by 0 bases and J by 0 bases, 2 bases remained unmatched. The DNA of the CDR3 is TGTGCCAGCAGCTTGGAAGGACTAGCGAGCACAGATACGCAGTATTTT. Its protein is CASSLEGLASTDTQYF.

This chain links TRBV2 with TRBJ2-1, with 9 bases matching TRBD2. Trimming at V came to 6 bases and at J to 0 bases, leaving 6 bases not matched to a gene. The CDR3 totals 16 residues. Germline-derived CDR1 and CDR2 are SNHLY and FYNNEI. The CDR3 bases are TGTGCCAGCAGAGGTCATAGCGGGAGCTCCTACAATGAGCAGTTCTTC. Translating gives CASRGHSGSSYNEQFF. The complete variable domain, with remaining parts taken from reference TRBV2 and TRBJ2-1, reads EPEVTQTPSHQVTQMGQEVILRCVPISNHLYFYWYRQILGQKVEFLVSFYNNEISEKSEIFDDQFSVERPDGSNFTLKIRSTKLEDSAMYFCASRGHSGSSYNEQFFGPGTRLTVL.

This chain connects TRBV7-9 to TRBJ2-1; D remains unclear. This CDR3 spans 12 amino acids. The ends were cut back, 0 bases at V and 10 bases at J, with 7 bases in the middle. Germline V gene data show CDR1 as SEHNR and CDR2 as FQNEAQ (reference sequence). The CDR3 bases are TGTGCCAGCAGCTTAGCCCACTGGGAGCAGTTCTTC. Its translation is CASSLAHWEQFF.

The chain employs TRBV7-9 and TRBJ1-2; D gene unclear. CDR3 length: 14 amino acids. Per the germline V gene, CDR1 is SEHNR and CDR2 is FQNEAQ (reference sequence). V lost 4 bases and J lost 3, with 12 bases in between. CDR3 sequence (DNA): TGTGCCAGCAGCTCAGACGGGGTCTACTATGGCTACACCTTC. Translated, it gives CASSSDGVYYGYTF.

The chain is built from TRBV5-6 and TRBJ1-5; the D gene is possibly TRBD1 (6 bases). CDR3 length: 17 residues. V was shortened by 3 bases and J by 0 bases, with 16 bases between the two germline ends. Germline V CDR1 and CDR2: SGHDT, YYEEEE. The CDR3 loop reads CASSSGLQGYSNQPQHF. In nucleotides, the CDR3 is TGTGCCAGCAGCTCCGGGCTGCAGGGGTATAGCAATCAGCCCCAGCATTTT.

V is TRBV28 and J is TRBJ1-2; D is undetermined. CDR1 is MDHEN, CDR2 SYDVKM, per germline. The V and J ends lost 6 bases and 7 bases respectively, with 15 bases between them. The CDR3 is 13 residues long. The CDR3 nucleotides are TGTGCCAGCAGACCACCTGGTTCGGGTGGCTACACCTTC. Translation: CASRPPGSGGYTF.

CDR3 coding DNA: TGTGCTAGTGGTTTGACACCCCGACAGGGTAGCAATCAGCCCCAGCATTTT. Amino acid sequence: CASGLTPRQGSNQPQHF. This chain uses TRBV12-5 with TRBJ1-5; 7 bases line up with TRBD1. The germline V gene encodes CDR1 LGHNT and CDR2 FRNRAP. The V and J ends lost 2 bases and 0 bases, in that order; junction bases with no gene match: 7. The CDR3 runs 17 residues.

The rearrangement uses TRBV7-2 and TRBJ2-7; D perhaps matches TRBD2 (5 bases). Germline V gives CDR1 SGHTA, CDR2 FQGNSA. Trimming stripped 7 bases from V and 0 bases from J, with 19 bases between. This CDR3 is 16 amino acids long. CDR3: CASKATEGLFSYEQYF. CDR3 bases: TGTGCCAGCAAGGCTACCGAGGGCCTCTTCTCCTACGAGCAGTACTTC. The entire variable domain, with the rest obtained from reference TRBV7-2 and TRBJ2-7, is as follows: GAGVSQSPSNKVTEKGKDVELRCDPISGHTALYWYRQSLGQGLEFLIYFQGNSAPDKSGLPSDRFSAERTGGSVSTLTIQRTQQEDSAVYLCASKATEGLFSYEQYFGPGTRLTVT.

The rearrangement joins TRBV6-8 to TRBJ1-1, with D possibly matching TRBD1 (6 bases). CDR3 length: 14 amino acids. V gave up 6 bases and J gave up 1 base, with 12 bases separating them. Germline lookup yields CDR1 MNHGY and CDR2 SAAAGT. The CDR3 spells CASSHRVGNTEAFF. Written as DNA, the CDR3 is TGTGCCAGCAGCCACAGGGTAGGGAACACTGAAGCTTTCTTT.

The chain employs TRBV29-1 and TRBJ1-4; D is possibly TRBD1 (6 bases). V lost 6 bases to trimming and J lost 3 bases, with 8 bases between them. CDR3 length equals 12 residues. Germline V CDR1 and CDR2: SQVTM, ANQGSEA. CDR3 protein: CSVGQSNEKLFF. CDR3 DNA: TGCAGCGTCGGACAGTCTAATGAAAAACTGTTTTTT.

The chain recombines TRBV30 with TRBJ1-1; no firm D call. CDR3 size: 12 residues. V was clipped by 1 base and J by 0 bases, with 3 bases between them. The germline V gene has CDR1 GTSNPN and CDR2 SVGIG (reference sequence). The CDR3 here is CAWSGVNTEAFF. Written as DNA, the CDR3 is TGTGCCTGGAGTGGAGTGAACACTGAAGCTTTCTTT.

The count of this clone is one. The V call is TRBV30, the J call TRBJ2-3; 9 bases are shared with TRBD2. Germline loops: CDR1 GTSNPN, CDR2 SVGIG (reference sequence). The V segment lost 2 bases and the J segment 2 bases; nucleotides outside the gene matches: 11. This CDR3 comprises 17 residues. DNA of the CDR3: TGTGCCTGGAGTCGAGCGGGAGGCTCACCTCCCACAGATACGCAGTATTTT. This encodes CAWSRAGGSPPTDTQYF.